One T cell receptor beta chain is described in this entry. Individuals aged about 18 to 89 years were recruited from 24 US areas. Each participant's cohort was designated according to participant-reported clinical history. This record belongs to a study of blood T cell repertoires in COVID-19. At the level of the study: T cells, B-cell-depleted T cells, or PBMCs supplied cDNA or gDNA.

The V gene end was trimmed by 7 bases and the J gene end by 7 bases; junction bases not matched to a gene: 13. There are 16 residues in the CDR3. The germline CDR1 and CDR2 sequences are LNHDA and SQIVND (reference sequence). Per the study methods: Amplifying reference gene primers gave estimates of nucleated cell counts. The data were produced by immunoSEQ multiplex PCR, yet TCRdb's version contains in-frame clones alone and is incomplete. V and J calls and clone size are as listed in that table; D and trimming were resolved from the DNA. The sample shows about 360,000 clones, 80% to 90% of them seen only once.

The sequence was collected from a man aged 25 to 40 who had recovered from COVID-19. J is TRBJ2-7 and V is TRBV19; 13 bases are shared with TRBD2. The material sequenced was PBMCs or T cells enriched from blood (not recorded which). CDR3 loop: CASTPRTSGGSGEQYF. The CDR3 bases are TGTGCCAGTACCCCCCGGACTAGCGGGGGTTCGGGGGAGCAGTACTTC.